This entry describes one TCR beta chain. What it recognizes is unknown. TCRdb's table, derived via immunoSEQ multiplex PCR, lists solely in-frame clones and lacks some. This table has 130,000 to 150,000 clones, roughly 89% appearing once. This entry is derived from a study of cytomegalovirus exposure and HLA in healthy donors. Whole-study results and caveats: Later, an analysis found that TCR clusters from the first cohort tended to co-occur in the 120 or so validation repertoires. Most observed TCR sequences were rare, whereas some public TCRs were detected in many donors.

Separate from the approximately 700-subject first cohort was the approximately 130-subject validation cohort, to which the donors belonged. Germline CDR1 is SGDLS and CDR2 is YYNGEE. V shed 4 bases and J shed 4 bases, with 20 bases lying between them. The CDR3 contains 16 residues. This TCR was sampled from a man aged 18-30 years in good health and CMV-seropositive. The sample comprised PBMCs. J is TRBJ1-1 and V is TRBV9; a possible D gene is TRBD1 (5 bases). CDR3 coding DNA: TGTGCCAGCAGCACCTTAACTGGGGGGAGGGGCACTGAAGCTTTCTTT. Its protein product is CASSTLTGGRGTEAFF.